The present T cell receptor (beta chain) was sequenced within a study of blood T cell repertoires in COVID-19. Study information: Sources were T cells, B-cell-depleted T cells, or PBMCs; the material itself was cDNA or gDNA.

The CDR3 consists of 14 residues. Trimming took 3 bases from V and 3 from J; bases not matched to a gene: 2. The germline gives CDR1 KGHSH, CDR2 LQKENI. Sequenced by immunoSEQ multiplex PCR; TCRdb stores in-frame clones only, minus some. The top ten hold under 2.5% of the sample, which has roughly 250,000 clones, more than 70% seen once. J is TRBJ2-7 and V is TRBV18; TRBD1 matches at 10 bases. The source material was peripheral blood. This receptor was identified in a woman in her forties or fifties with acute or convalescent COVID-19. The CDR3 protein is CASSPDRGVYEQYF. DNA for the CDR3: TGTGCCAGCTCACCGGACAGGGGGGTCTACGAGCAGTACTTC.